Listed here are 27 T cell receptor beta chains from one sample, sequenced in a study of CD8+ T cells in alopecia areata. Stated treatment: oral pan-JAK inhibitor, 5-10 mg twice daily. After isolation, RNA underwent reverse transcription to generate cDNA as the sequencing template. The repertoire was sequenced with immunoSEQ multiplex PCR; TCRdb's copy has only in-frame clones and lacks some. The sample lists over 150,000 clones, roughly 50% occurring once. The sequences come from CD8+ T cells sorted from blood, collected at week 24, from a patient treated with tofacitinib. The receptors stem from a human donor with alopecia areata.

The chain uses TRBV27 and TRBJ1-2; perhaps TRBD1 as D (5 bases). This CDR3 is built from 13 residues. Trimming removed 0 bases at V and 4 bases at J, with 6 bases between. Germline loops: CDR1 MNHEY, CDR2 SMNVEV (reference sequence). CDR3: CASSLSGPYGYTF. CDR3 DNA: TGTGCCAGCAGTTTATCGGGGCCCTATGGCTACACCTTC.

The genes are TRBV6-5 and TRBJ1-2; no clear D. This CDR3 comprises 13 residues. CDR1 and CDR2 from the germline V gene are MNHEY and SVGAGI. Trimming removed 2 bases at V and 6 bases at J, with 10 bases between. The DNA of the CDR3 is TGTGCCAGCAGTTACGTAGTGTCGGATGGCTACACCTTC. As protein: CASSYVVSDGYTF.

This clone was seen a handful of times. The chain joins TRBV15 to TRBJ2-1; a weak D match, TRBD2 (6 bases). Germline CDR1 is LNHNV and CDR2 is YYDKDF (reference sequence). The CDR3 length is 14 residues. The ends were cut back, 9 bases at V and 0 bases at J, with 12 bases in the middle. The CDR3 DNA reads as TGTGCCACTGGAGGGGCCAGCTCCTACAATGAGCAGTTCTTC. Protein: CATGGASSYNEQFF.

This chain joins TRBV30 and TRBJ1-2; 7 bases agree with TRBD1. CDR1 GTSNPN and CDR2 SVGIG come from the germline V gene (reference sequence). The CDR3 totals 15 residues. With V trimmed by 0 bases and J by 4 bases, 8 bases remained unmatched. In DNA form, the CDR3 reads TGTGCCTGGAGTGTGGAGGGGGCGTCATCCTATGGCTACACCTTC. Its translation: CAWSVEGASSYGYTF.

This rearrangement joins TRBV10-3 to TRBJ1-1, with D unresolved. Germline-derived CDR1 and CDR2 are ENHRY and SYGVKD. With 2 bases removed from V and 2 bases from J, the gap between germline ends came to 6 bases. The CDR3 length is 13 residues. CDR3 amino acids: CAISEQDNTEAFF. Written as DNA, the CDR3 is TGTGCCATCAGTGAGCAGGACAACACTGAAGCTTTCTTT.

The rearrangement joins TRBV29-1 to TRBJ1-1; 8 bases are shared with TRBD1. Germline CDR1 reads SQVTM; CDR2 reads ANQGSEA. V lost 1 base and J lost 8; bases outside the gene matches: 15. The CDR3 is 16 amino acids. The DNA for the CDR3 is TGCAGCGTTGAAGCCCCAGGGGGACAGGCCCCGCGGGAAGCTTTCTTT. It is translated as CSVEAPGGQAPREAFF.

The V gene is TRBV18, the J gene TRBJ1-2; D unresolved. Trimming pared 6 bases from V and 3 bases from J, leaving 14 bases between. The CDR3 covers 14 residues. In germline, CDR1 is KGHSH, CDR2 LQKENI. The chain's CDR3 is CASSISKADYGYTF. CDR3 nucleotide sequence: TGTGCCAGCTCTATTAGCAAAGCGGACTATGGCTACACCTTC.

This chain connects TRBV7-9 to TRBJ2-3, with D maybe TRBD2 (6 bases). V gave up 3 bases and J gave up 0 bases, with 10 bases separating them. CDR3 length equals 15 residues. Germline V gives CDR1 SEHNR, CDR2 FQNEAQ (reference sequence). CDR3 amino acids: CASSLEGSSTDTQYF. CDR3 in DNA: TGTGCCAGCAGCTTGGAGGGGTCAAGCACAGATACGCAGTATTTT.

The chain joins TRBV5-1 to TRBJ2-1; no definite D call. CDR1 and CDR2 (germline): SGHRS, YFSETQ. The ends were cut back, 4 bases at V and 5 bases at J, with 4 bases in the middle. The CDR3 totals 11 residues. The chain's CDR3 is CASSTNNEQFF. CDR3 DNA: TGCGCCAGCAGCACAAACAATGAGCAGTTCTTC.

This clone appeared a few times. The chain carries TRBV27 and TRBJ2-3, with 11 bases fitting TRBD2. This CDR3 comprises 14 residues. In germline, CDR1 is MNHEY, CDR2 SMNVEV (reference sequence). J lost 4 bases, V lost 8 bases, and 5 bases had no gene match. The CDR3 coding sequence is TGTGCCAGCGGTTATAGCGGGGGGGCAGATACGCAGTATTTT. Encoded protein: CASGYSGGADTQYF.

The chain recombines TRBV5-6 with TRBJ1-5; 8 nucleotides align to TRBD1. J was trimmed by 0 bases and V by 1 base; bases with no gene match: 9. Germline V gene data show CDR1 as SGHDT and CDR2 as YYEEEE. The CDR3 sequence is 18 residues long. The CDR3 is CASSLMDRAEYSNQPQHF. CDR3 sequence (DNA): TGTGCCAGCAGCTTGATGGACAGGGCCGAATATAGCAATCAGCCCCAGCATTTT.

Only a few counts were recorded for this clone. The genes are TRBV5-6 and TRBJ2-1; D uncertain. Trimming shortened V by 4 bases and J by 8 bases, and 10 bases separated the two germline ends. CDR1 SGHDT and CDR2 YYEEEE come from the germline V gene. This CDR3 spans 12 amino acids. The CDR3 DNA is TGTGCCAGCAGCCTTAGGAGTGATGAGCAGTTCTTC. This encodes CASSLRSDEQFF.

This clone was picked up a small number of times. The chain couples TRBV6-1 to TRBJ2-3, with a tentative D call TRBD2 (6 bases). V lost 1 base and J 2 bases, leaving 16 bases between the germline ends. This CDR3 region has 17 residues. The germline V gene has CDR1 MNHNS and CDR2 SASEGT. As DNA, the CDR3 is TGTGCCAGCAGTGAAGACTGGGCTAGCGCAATCACAGATACGCAGTATTTT. This sequence encodes CASSEDWASAITDTQYF.

This chain joins TRBV10-1 and TRBJ1-1; the D is unclear. The V end lost 3 bases, the J end lost 1 base, and 6 bases lay between the germline ends. CDR1 and CDR2 from the germline V gene are WNHNN and SYGVQD (reference sequence). The CDR3 runs to 13 residues. DNA of the CDR3: TGCGCCAGCAGTGATACAAGGAACACTGAAGCTTTCTTT. Protein: CASSDTRNTEAFF.

The J gene is TRBJ1-2, the V gene TRBV6-5; 8 positions agree with TRBD1. V lost 5 bases, J lost 4 bases, and 9 bases stayed unmatched. Germline CDR1 reads MNHEY; CDR2 reads SVGAGI. This CDR3 comprises 15 residues. The CDR3 region is CASSPTGTGFYGYTF. The CDR3 nucleotides are TGTGCCAGCAGTCCGACCGGGACAGGTTTCTATGGCTACACCTTC.

This clone was picked up one time. The rearrangement uses TRBV2 and TRBJ2-1, with D perhaps TRBD1 or TRBD2 (5 bases each). Germline CDR1 and CDR2: SNHLY and FYNNEI. V lost 3 bases and J lost 6, with 18 bases in between. The CDR3 spans 16 residues. In DNA, the CDR3 is TGTGCCAGCAGTGATTTAGTAGGGGAGAGTTTCAATGAGCAGTTCTTC. This translates into CASSDLVGESFNEQFF.

The chain couples TRBV9 to TRBJ1-2, with D possibly matching TRBD1 (6 bases). Looked up from germline, CDR1 is SGDLS and CDR2 is YYNGEE. The V gene lost 4 bases and the J gene lost 4 bases, with 11 bases spanning the gap. The CDR3 covers 13 residues. The CDR3 reads CASSPEGGYGYTF. CDR3 nucleotide sequence: TGTGCCAGCAGCCCCGAGGGGGGCTATGGCTACACCTTC.

This clone was counted between two and nine times. J is TRBJ2-7 and V is TRBV25-1, with 10 bases lining up with TRBD1. Trimming at V came to 1 base and at J to 5 bases, leaving 14 bases not matched to a gene. The germline V gene has CDR1 MGHDK and CDR2 SYGVNS. This CDR3 has 18 residues. The chain's CDR3 is CASSEFGAGSGTGDEQYF. The CDR3 nucleotides are TGTGCCAGCAGTGAATTCGGGGCAGGTAGCGGGACAGGGGACGAGCAGTACTTC.

The chain joins TRBV7-8 to TRBJ1-2; no reliable D call. This CDR3 is built from 13 residues. Germline-derived CDR1 and CDR2 are SGHVS and FQNEAQ. V shed 4 bases and J shed 8 bases, with 14 bases lying between them. The CDR3 region is CASSSTPAGGYTF. The CDR3 coding sequence is TGTGCCAGCAGCTCAACTCCCGCGGGGGGCTACACCTTC.

The rearrangement joins TRBV29-1 to TRBJ1-1; 7 bases match TRBD1. The CDR3 length is 13 residues. V lost 6 bases and J lost 0; bases outside the gene matches: 4. Germline CDR1 reads SQVTM; CDR2 reads ANQGSEA. The CDR3 DNA follows: TGCAGCGTCCAACAGGGGTTGAACACTGAAGCTTTCTTT. Translation gives CSVQQGLNTEAFF.

The chain is built from TRBV13 and TRBJ1-1, with a possible D match to TRBD1 (5 bases). Germline V gives CDR1 PRHDT, CDR2 FYEKMQ (reference sequence). Deletions cut 5 bases from V and 0 bases from J, with 13 bases between. The CDR3 has 15 residues. As DNA, the CDR3 is TGTGCCAGCAGCCAACGAGGACACCTGAACACTGAAGCTTTCTTT. As protein: CASSQRGHLNTEAFF.

This rearrangement joins TRBV29-1 to TRBJ2-1; either TRBD1 or TRBD2 may fit D (6 bases each). Germline lookup yields CDR1 SQVTM and CDR2 ANQGSEA. The CDR3 runs to 15 residues. Between the trimmed V and J ends, which lost 3 bases and 4 bases, there was a span of 16 bases. DNA of the CDR3: TGCAGCGTTGAGTCTTTGGGGGGCTCATACAATGAGCAGTTCTTC. It specifies CSVESLGGSYNEQFF.

V gene TRBV5-6 combines with J gene TRBJ2-7; TRBD1 aligns across 9 bases. Unmatched junction bases numbered 8, after V lost 4 bases and J lost 3 bases. Germline CDR1 and CDR2: SGHDT and YYEEEE. This CDR3 has 15 amino acids. The CDR3 DNA sequence: TGTGCCAGCAGCCTCGGACAGGGGAATTTCTACGAGCAGTACTTC. Translated, it gives CASSLGQGNFYEQYF.

This sequence joins TRBV5-1 and TRBJ1-4, with 10 positions matching TRBD1. V lost 3 bases to trimming and J lost 7 bases; unmatched junction nucleotides: 6. The CDR3 covers 15 residues. Germline CDR1 reads SGHRS; CDR2 reads YFSETQ. CDR3 sequence reads: CASSSPDRGIEKLFF. In DNA form, the CDR3 reads TGCGCCAGCAGCTCCCCGGACAGGGGGATTGAAAAACTGTTTTTT.

This sequence joins TRBV29-1 and TRBJ2-7; 9 positions match TRBD2. Losses at the gene ends were 4 bases for V and 2 bases for J; bases not matched to a gene: 9. CDR1 SQVTM and CDR2 ANQGSEA come from the germline V gene. The CDR3 loop spans 15 amino acids. The CDR3 DNA is TGCAGCGTTGGGGGCTCTAGCGGGGAGCCCTACGAGCAGTACTTC. Translated: CSVGGSSGEPYEQYF.

This chain links TRBV7-6 with TRBJ2-1; D call uncertain. Germline V gene lookup returns CDR1 SGHVS and CDR2 FNYEAQ. CDR3 length: 14 residues. Trimming shortened V by 5 bases and J by 0 bases, and 8 bases separated the two germline ends. CDR3 in amino acids: CASSPPRSYNEQFF. The CDR3 bases are TGTGCCAGCAGCCCCCCTCGCTCCTACAATGAGCAGTTCTTC.

The genes are TRBV7-2 and TRBJ2-2; D not resolved. The CDR3 loop spans 14 amino acids. V was cut by 2 bases and J by 5 bases, with 9 bases left in between. Per germline, CDR1 SGHTA and CDR2 FQGNSA. CDR3 sequence: CASSLRITTGELFF. In DNA form, the CDR3 reads TGTGCCAGCAGCTTACGCATAACAACCGGGGAGCTGTTTTTT.